This TCR beta chain was identified in a study of blood T cell repertoires in COVID-19 (TCRdb year 2020). For the wider study: Samples from collaborators originated in the United States, Italy and Spain and spanned both the acute and convalescent phases of COVID-19. Sample metadata almost always included a de-identified subject ID, COVID-19 status, age in years and sex. Where HLA class I and class II types were available, the types were taken from metadata supplied by the sample provider, not from assay-based typing. Subjects who had been exposed to COVID-19, were actively infected with it, or had recovered from it provided the deeply sampled blood TCRbeta repertoires that made up the dataset. The prospective study material was composed of cDNA or gDNA derived from T cells, B-cell-depleted T cells, or PBMCs. The repertoires were made available in a free public database intended to serve as a resource for research on the immune response to SARS-CoV-2. Samples came from the ongoing ImmuneRACE study (first 160 participants) plus 1,254 subjects from 6 global collaborators.

The immunoSEQ Assay, a bias-controlled multiplex PCR, was used to amplify TCRbeta CDR3 regions from genomic DNA. The source study handled its data this way. The number of nucleated cells in each sample was estimated by amplification of reference gene primers within the assay. Sequence reads were collapsed and filtered to measure the absolute abundance of every unique TCRbeta CDR3 rearrangement. For each sample, productive Simpson clonality was calculated by taking the square root of Simpson's diversity index across productive rearrangements. As stored in TCRdb, this immuneACCESS dataset retains in-frame rearrangements with V and J assigned. A fraction of the clones does not appear; measured against another copy, unresolved V genes explain less than half of the discrepancy, and the remainder lacks a known reason. V, J and clone size were drawn from that table, and D and trimming were deduced from the DNA. This sample comprises about 390,000 clones, around 87% of them detected only once. Clones ranked in the top ten supply 10% of the sample.

Enrolling through a virtual design, the prospective study's participants ranged in age from roughly 18 to 90 years and lived across roughly 24 United States geographic areas. Cohort assignment in the prospective study relied on participant-reported clinical history from a screening survey and a study questionnaire. Recovered participants in ImmuneRACE Cohort 3 were defined as having two consecutive negative NP/OP PCR tests, clearance from a healthcare professional, or resolution of symptoms. In the prospective study, mobile phlebotomists collected whole blood, serum and a nasopharyngeal or oropharyngeal swab from each participant. Participants in the prospective study had the option to provide additional blood draws and questionnaires over a roughly 2-month period. Blood samples from the prospective study were shipped frozen or at room temperature prior to DNA extraction. A few counts support this clone. Its binding antigen is unknown. Base-call qualities are not available, and no considerably larger clone is one nucleotide away.

On the study overall, not on this receptor specifically: Clinical and demographic metadata were provided uncurated, with the amount varying by source and participant.

The CDR3, from cysteine to phenylalanine, totals 14 residues. Only the CDR3 region is kept as DNA, spanning 42 bases read in frame from base 1. V drops 5 bases and J drops 7 bases, leaving 17 bases in between. The germline V gene (reference sequence) yields PRHDT for CDR1 and FYEKMQ for CDR2. This clonotype originated in a woman in her fifties or sixties who had recovered from COVID-19. The chain uses TRBV13 and TRBJ1-2; possibly the D gene is TRBD1, per 6 matching bases. The specimen sequenced was PBMCs or T cells enriched from blood (not recorded which). Read as DNA, the sequence is TGTGCCAGCAGCCTTATAGACCAGGGGAGTGGCTACACCTTC. Its protein reads: CASSLIDQGSGYTF.